This TCR beta chain was recorded in a study of immune characterization of retroperitoneal liposarcoma. Germline V gene data show CDR1 as MGHRA and CDR2 as YSYEKL. This CDR3 comprises 17 residues. V was pared by 1 base and J by 0 bases, with 5 bases of the junction left unmatched. Each CDR3 protein gets one entry after TCRdb re-called the PCR reads with MiXCR. Of roughly 6,800 distinct CDR3 sequences listed, about 27% are singletons. The clonotype was recovered from a male donor with retroperitoneal liposarcoma. The chain is built from TRBV4-1 and TRBJ2-1; 8 nucleotides line up with TRBD1. Sequenced input: blood. The CDR3 DNA follows: TGCGCCAGCAGCCAAGCCCCAGGGGGCACCTCCTACAATGAGCAGTTCTTC. The encoded protein is CASSQAPGGTSYNEQFF.